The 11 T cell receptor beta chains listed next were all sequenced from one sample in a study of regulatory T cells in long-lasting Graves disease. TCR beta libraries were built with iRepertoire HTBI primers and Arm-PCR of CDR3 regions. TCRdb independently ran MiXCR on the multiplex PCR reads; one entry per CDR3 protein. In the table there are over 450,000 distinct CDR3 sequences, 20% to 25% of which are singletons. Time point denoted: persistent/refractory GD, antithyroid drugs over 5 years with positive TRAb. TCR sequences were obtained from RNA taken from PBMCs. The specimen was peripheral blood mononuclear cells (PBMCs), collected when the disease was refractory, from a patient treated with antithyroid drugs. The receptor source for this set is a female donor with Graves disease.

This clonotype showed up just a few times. The CDR3 sequence is CASSLQRGPSYEQYF. The CDR3 DNA follows: TGTGCCAGTAGCTTACAAAGGGGTCCCTCCTACGAGCAGTACTTC. The V gene is TRBV19, the J gene TRBJ2-7, with D tentatively TRBD1 (5 bases). V was cut by 6 bases and J by 0 bases, with 15 bases left in between. CDR1 is LNHDA, CDR2 SQIVND, per germline (reference sequence). The CDR3 totals 15 residues.

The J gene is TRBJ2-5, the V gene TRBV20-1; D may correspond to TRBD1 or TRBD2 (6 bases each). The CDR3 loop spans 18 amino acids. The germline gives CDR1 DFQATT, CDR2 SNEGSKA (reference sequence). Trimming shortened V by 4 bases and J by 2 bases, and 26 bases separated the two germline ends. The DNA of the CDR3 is TGCAGTGCTAACCCAGCCGGGGTCGGGGGCCCTTTACAAGAGACCCAGTACTTC. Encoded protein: CSANPAGVGGPLQETQYF.

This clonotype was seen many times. The CDR3 sequence: CASSPGTGGLNGYTF. The DNA for the CDR3 is TGTGCCAGCAGTCCCGGGACAGGGGGACTTAATGGCTACACCTTC. This chain connects TRBV27 to TRBJ1-2; 11 nucleotides line up with TRBD1. J lost 6 bases, V lost 5 bases, and 8 bases had no gene match. The germline CDR1 and CDR2 sequences are MNHEY and SMNVEV (reference sequence). This CDR3 region has 15 residues.

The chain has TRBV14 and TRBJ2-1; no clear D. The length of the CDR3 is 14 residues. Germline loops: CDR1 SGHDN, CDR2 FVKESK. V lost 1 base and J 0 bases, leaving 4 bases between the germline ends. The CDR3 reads CASSQASSYNEQFF. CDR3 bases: TGTGCCAGCAGCCAAGCGAGCTCCTACAATGAGCAGTTCTTC.

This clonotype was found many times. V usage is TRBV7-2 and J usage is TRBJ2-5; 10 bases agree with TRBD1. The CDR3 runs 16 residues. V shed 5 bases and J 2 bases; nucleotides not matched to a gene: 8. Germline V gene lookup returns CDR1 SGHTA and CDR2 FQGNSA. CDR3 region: CASSLRGTGAQETQYF. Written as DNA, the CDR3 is TGTGCCAGCAGCCTTAGAGGGACAGGGGCTCAAGAGACCCAGTACTTC.

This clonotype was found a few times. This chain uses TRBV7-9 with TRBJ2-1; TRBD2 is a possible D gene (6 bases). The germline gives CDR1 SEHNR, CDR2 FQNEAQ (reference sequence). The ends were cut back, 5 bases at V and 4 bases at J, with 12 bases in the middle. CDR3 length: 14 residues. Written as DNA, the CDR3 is TGTGCCAGCAGCCCGGGACTTATTTACAATGAGCAGTTCTTC. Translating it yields CASSPGLIYNEQFF.

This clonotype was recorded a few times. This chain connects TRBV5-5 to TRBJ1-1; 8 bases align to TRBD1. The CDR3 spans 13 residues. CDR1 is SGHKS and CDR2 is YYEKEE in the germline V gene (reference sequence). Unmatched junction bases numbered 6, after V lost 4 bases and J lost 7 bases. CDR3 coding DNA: TGTGCCAGCAGCGGGGGACAGGCAATTGAAGCTTTCTTT. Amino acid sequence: CASSGGQAIEAFF.

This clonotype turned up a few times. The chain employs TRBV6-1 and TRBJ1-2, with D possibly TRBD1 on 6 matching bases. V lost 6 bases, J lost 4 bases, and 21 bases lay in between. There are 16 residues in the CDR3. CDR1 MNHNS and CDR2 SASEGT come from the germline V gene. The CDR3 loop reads CASRDSGTGALYGYTF. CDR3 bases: TGTGCCAGCAGAGACTCCGGGACGGGGGCGCTCTATGGCTACACCTTC.

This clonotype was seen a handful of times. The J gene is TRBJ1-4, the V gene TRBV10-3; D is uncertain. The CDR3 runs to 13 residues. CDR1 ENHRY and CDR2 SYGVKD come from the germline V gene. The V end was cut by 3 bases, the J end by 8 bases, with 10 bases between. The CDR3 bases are TGTGCCATCAGTGATAAGGTTGACGAAAAACTGTTTTTT. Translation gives CAISDKVDEKLFF.

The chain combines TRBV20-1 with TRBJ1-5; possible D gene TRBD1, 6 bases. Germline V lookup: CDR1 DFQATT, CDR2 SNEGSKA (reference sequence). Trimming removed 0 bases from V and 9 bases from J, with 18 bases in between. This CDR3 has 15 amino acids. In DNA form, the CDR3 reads TGCAGTGCTAGAGATGCCCAGGGGATCCCCCCGCCCCAGCATTTT. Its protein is CSARDAQGIPPPQHF.

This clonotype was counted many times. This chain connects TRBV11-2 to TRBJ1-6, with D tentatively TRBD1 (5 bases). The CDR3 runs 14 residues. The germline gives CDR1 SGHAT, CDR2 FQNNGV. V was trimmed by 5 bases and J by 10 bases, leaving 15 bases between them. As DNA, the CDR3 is TGTGCCAGCAGCCGCAGGGAAGGAGAATCACCCCTCCACTTT. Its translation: CASSRREGESPLHF.